This T cell receptor beta chain was recorded in a study of T cell responses to AZD1222 COVID-19 vaccine. This clone was found a few times. Its antigen is still unknown. TCRdb keeps only in-frame clones here, not all; method: immunoSEQ multiplex PCR. Found here are roughly 110,000 clones, approximately 90% of them singletons; the top ten hold approximately 4.2%. Study results and caveats: The span of vaccine-associated CD4 TCRs extended across spike, with dominance at 160-218 and 743-854.

The sample was peripheral blood, taken on day 0 of AZD1222 vaccination. The origin of this receptor is an adult in good health.

The chain's CDR3 is CASSFGLSSNEKLFF. CDR3 nucleotide sequence: TGTGCCAGCAGCTTTGGTCTTTCATCTAATGAAAAACTGTTTTTT. The rearrangement joins TRBV7-9 to TRBJ1-4; D is ambiguous. The length of the CDR3 is 15 residues. Germline CDR1 is SEHNR and CDR2 is FQNEAQ (reference sequence). V was clipped by 3 bases and J by 3 bases, with 11 bases between them.